This T cell receptor beta chain was profiled in a study of control samples from healthy donors and cancer patients. This clone was picked up a small number of times. Produced via immunoSEQ multiplex PCR; TCRdb's table is partial and in-frame only. The repertoire consists of 95,000 to 150,000 clones, with approximately 88% occurring once and the leading ten covering roughly 40%. Germline CDR1 is SEHNR and CDR2 is FQNEAQ (reference sequence). Deletions cut 2 bases from V and 1 base from J, with 6 bases between. The CDR3 consists of 13 residues. The receptor comes from a man aged 50 to 59 in good health. The sample was blood. The chain couples TRBV7-9 to TRBJ2-7; no firm D call. The CDR3 loop reads CASSLPGSYEQYF. The CDR3, as DNA: TGTGCCAGCAGCTTACCAGGTTCCTACGAGCAGTACTTC. Complete variable domain (other parts from reference TRBV7-9 and TRBJ2-7): DTGVSQNPRHKITKRGQNVTFRCDPISEHNRLYWYRQTLGQGPEFLTYFQNEAQLEKSRLLSDRFSAERPKGSFSTLEIQRTEQGDSAMYLCASSLPGSYEQYFGPGTRLTVT.